This TCR beta chain was recovered during a study of T cell changes during pregnancy in multiple sclerosis. TCRdb keeps only in-frame clones here, not all; method: immunoSEQ multiplex PCR. The repertoire holds some 60,000 clones, with roughly 90% as singletons. The CDR3 runs 14 residues. Germline V lookup: CDR1 KGHSH, CDR2 LQKENI. V was cut by 6 bases and J by 1 base, with 13 bases left in between. The V call is TRBV18, the J call TRBJ2-7; TRBD1 is a possible D gene (6 bases). This TCR derives from a female donor with multiple sclerosis, enrolled in a pregnancy study. This material consisted of peripheral blood, taken in the second trimester of pregnancy. Here the CDR3 reads CASSRDTGSYEQYF. Written as DNA, the CDR3 is TGTGCCAGCTCCCGGGACACCGGGTCCTACGAGCAGTACTTC.